These T cell receptor beta chains were read from a single sample in a study of T cells after posttransplantation cyclophosphamide. Profiled with immunoSEQ multiplex PCR; TCRdb holds only in-frame clones, not every one. The top ten hold approximately 26% of the sample, which has about 6,900 clones, around 72% seen once. The sample was memory CD4+ T cells sorted from blood. All receptors come from a woman aged 50 to 60 in good health and a related stem cell transplant donor. Each CDR3 is given with its conserved first and last residue. A D gene is named only where the DNA matches it firmly. Only part of the rows carry a size: once, few, many, or a class if the clone is expanded.

j_call d_call clone_size v_call cdr3_nt cdr3_aa
TRBJ1-6 . . TRBV7-2 TGTGCCAGCAGCTTTATTGGGGCCAATAATTCACCCCTCCACTTT CASSFIGANNSPLHF
TRBJ2-7 . hyperexpanded TRBV7-7 TGTGCCAGCAGCTTAGAGCCAGGGCCCTACGAGCAGTACTTC CASSLEPGPYEQYF
TRBJ1-5 . . TRBV2 TGTGCCAGCAGTGAAGACCGTACAGGGAAAGCTTTTGTATGGCCCCAGCATTTT CASSEDRTGKAFVWPQHF
TRBJ2-7 TRBD2 . TRBV6-1 TGTGCCAGCAGTGAGGGAGGGCCCGCTCAGCAGTACTTC CASSEGGPAQQYF
TRBJ1-5 . . TRBV19 TGTGCCAGTATTCAGGACAGTAAATATAGCAATCAGCCCCAGCATTTT CASIQDSKYSNQPQHF
TRBJ1-4 . few TRBV14 TGTGCCAGCAGCCAAGAGGGCAGGGGACTAACAACTAATGAAAAACTGTTTTTT CASSQEGRGLTTNEKLFF
TRBJ2-4 . few TRBV15 TGTGCCACCAGCAGAGATCGAGCCGGGGAAACGGACATTCAGTACTTC CATSRDRAGETDIQYF
TRBJ1-3 . . TRBV30 TGTGCCTGGAGCGGAAGGGGTTACTTTGGTGGAAACACCATATATTTT CAWSGRGYFGGNTIYF
TRBJ1-2 . . TRBV7-8 TGTGCCAGCAGCCCACCAGACAGAATTATAACTGGCTACACCTTC CASSPPDRIITGYTF
TRBJ1-5 TRBD1 . TRBV28 TGTGCCAGCAATCCGGTAGCGTTTGGGACAGGGGAACGTCTGGATCAGCCCCAGCATTTT CASNPVAFGTGERLDQPQHF
TRBJ2-6 TRBD2 . TRBV30 TGTGCCTGGAGTGTACGGGAGGTCACCCTCTTTGGGGCCAACGTCCTGACTTTC CAWSVREVTLFGANVLTF
TRBJ2-1 TRBD1 . TRBV27 TGTGCCAGCAGCCCCAGCGCCTGGGACAGGCCCTTTAATGAGCAGTTCTTC CASSPSAWDRPFNEQFF